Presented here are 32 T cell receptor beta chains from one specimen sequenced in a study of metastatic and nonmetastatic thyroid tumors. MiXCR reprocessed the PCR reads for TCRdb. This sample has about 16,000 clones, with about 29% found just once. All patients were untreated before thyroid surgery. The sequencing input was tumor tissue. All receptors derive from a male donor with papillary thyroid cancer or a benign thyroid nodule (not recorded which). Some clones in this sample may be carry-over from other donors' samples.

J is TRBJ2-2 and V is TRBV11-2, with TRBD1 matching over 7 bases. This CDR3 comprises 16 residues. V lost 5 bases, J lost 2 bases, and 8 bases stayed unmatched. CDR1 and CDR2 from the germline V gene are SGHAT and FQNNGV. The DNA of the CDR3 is TGTGCCAGCAGCCGTGACAGGGTCGGAAACACCGGGGAGCTGTTTTTT. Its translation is CASSRDRVGNTGELFF.

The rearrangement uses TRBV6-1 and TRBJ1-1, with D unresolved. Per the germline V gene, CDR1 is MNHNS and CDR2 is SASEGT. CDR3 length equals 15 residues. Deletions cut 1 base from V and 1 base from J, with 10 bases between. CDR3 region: CASSEGFSTNTEAFF. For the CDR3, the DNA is TGTGCCAGCAGTGAAGGGTTCTCAACGAACACTGAAGCTTTCTTT.

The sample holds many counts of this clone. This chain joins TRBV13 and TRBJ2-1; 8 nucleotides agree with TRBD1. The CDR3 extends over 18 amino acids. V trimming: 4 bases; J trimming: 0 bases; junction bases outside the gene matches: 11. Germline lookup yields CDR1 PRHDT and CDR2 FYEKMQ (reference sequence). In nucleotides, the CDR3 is TGTGCCAGCAGCTCCCGGACAGGGTGGGGAGTCTCCTACAATGAGCAGTTCTTC. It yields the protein CASSSRTGWGVSYNEQFF.

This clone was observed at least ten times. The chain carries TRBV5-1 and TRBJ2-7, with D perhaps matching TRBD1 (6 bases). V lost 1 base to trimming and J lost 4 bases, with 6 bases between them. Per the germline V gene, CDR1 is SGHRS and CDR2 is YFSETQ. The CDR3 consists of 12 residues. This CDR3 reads CASSLTGYEQYF. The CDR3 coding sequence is TGCGCCAGCAGCTTGACAGGGTACGAGCAGTACTTC.

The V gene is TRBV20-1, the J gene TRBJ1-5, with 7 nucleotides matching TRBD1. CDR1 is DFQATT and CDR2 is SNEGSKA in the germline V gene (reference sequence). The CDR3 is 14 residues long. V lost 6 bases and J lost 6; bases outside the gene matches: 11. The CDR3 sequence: CSASDRVGGQPQHF. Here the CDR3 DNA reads TGCAGTGCCTCCGACAGGGTAGGTGGTCAGCCCCAGCATTTT.

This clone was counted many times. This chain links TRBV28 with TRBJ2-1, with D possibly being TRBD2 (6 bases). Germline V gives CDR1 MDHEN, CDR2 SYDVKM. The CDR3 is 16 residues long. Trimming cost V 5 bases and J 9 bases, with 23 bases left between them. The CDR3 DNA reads TGTGCCAGCAGTGTGCTATTGGGCGGGAACGGAGGTGAGCAGTTCTTC. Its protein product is CASSVLLGGNGGEQFF.

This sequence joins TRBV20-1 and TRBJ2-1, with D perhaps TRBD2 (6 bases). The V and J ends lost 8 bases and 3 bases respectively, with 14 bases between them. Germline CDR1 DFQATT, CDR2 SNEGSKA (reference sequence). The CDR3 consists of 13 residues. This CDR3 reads CSLGGVGYNEQFF. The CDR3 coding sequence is TGCAGTCTCGGGGGAGTGGGCTACAATGAGCAGTTCTTC.

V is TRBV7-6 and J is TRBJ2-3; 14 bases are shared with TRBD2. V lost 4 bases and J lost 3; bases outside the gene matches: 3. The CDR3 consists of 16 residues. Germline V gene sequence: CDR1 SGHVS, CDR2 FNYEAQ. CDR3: CASSSGTSGRTDTQYF. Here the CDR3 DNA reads TGTGCCAGCAGCTCAGGGACTAGCGGGAGAACAGATACGCAGTATTTT.

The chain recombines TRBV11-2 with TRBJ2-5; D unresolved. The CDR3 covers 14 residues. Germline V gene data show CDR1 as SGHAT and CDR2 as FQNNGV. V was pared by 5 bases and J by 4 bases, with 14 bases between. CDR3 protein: CASSTVGWGETQYF. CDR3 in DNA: TGTGCCAGCAGCACCGTCGGGTGGGGAGAGACCCAGTACTTC.

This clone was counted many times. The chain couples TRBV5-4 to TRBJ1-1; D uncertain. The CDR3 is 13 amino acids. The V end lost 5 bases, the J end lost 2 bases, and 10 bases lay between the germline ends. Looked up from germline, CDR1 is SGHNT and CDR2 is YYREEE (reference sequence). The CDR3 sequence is CASRPKGNTEAFF. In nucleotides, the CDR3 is TGTGCCAGCAGACCAAAAGGTAACACTGAAGCTTTCTTT.

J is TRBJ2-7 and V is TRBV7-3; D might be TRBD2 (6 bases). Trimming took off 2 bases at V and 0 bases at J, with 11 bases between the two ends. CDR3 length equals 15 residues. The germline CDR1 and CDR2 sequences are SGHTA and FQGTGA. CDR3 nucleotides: TGTGCCAGCAGCTTAGATGGGACTGACTCCTACGAGCAGTACTTC. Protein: CASSLDGTDSYEQYF.

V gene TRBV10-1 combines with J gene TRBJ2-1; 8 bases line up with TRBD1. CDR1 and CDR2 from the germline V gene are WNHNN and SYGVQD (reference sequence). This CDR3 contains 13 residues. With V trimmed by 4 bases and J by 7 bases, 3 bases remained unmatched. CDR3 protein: CASSGTGRNEQFF. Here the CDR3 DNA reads TGCGCCAGCAGTGGGACAGGGAGGAATGAGCAGTTCTTC.

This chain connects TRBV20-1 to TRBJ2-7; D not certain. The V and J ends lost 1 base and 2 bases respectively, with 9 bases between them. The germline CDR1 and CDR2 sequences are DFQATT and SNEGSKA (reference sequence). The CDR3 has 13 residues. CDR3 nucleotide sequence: TGCAGTGCTAGAGTCCCCTCCACCTACGAGCAGTACTTC. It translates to CSARVPSTYEQYF.

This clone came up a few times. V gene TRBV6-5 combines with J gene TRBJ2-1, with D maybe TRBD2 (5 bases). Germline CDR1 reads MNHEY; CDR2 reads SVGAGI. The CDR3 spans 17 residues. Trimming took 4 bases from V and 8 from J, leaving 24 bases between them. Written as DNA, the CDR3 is TGTGCCAGCAGTTCCCCCCCCCCCGTGAGGGCCGAAGATGAGCAGTTCTTC. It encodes CASSSPPPVRAEDEQFF.

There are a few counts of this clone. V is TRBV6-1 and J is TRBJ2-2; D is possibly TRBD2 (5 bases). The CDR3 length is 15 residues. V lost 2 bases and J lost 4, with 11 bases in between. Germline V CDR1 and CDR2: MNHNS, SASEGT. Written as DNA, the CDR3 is TGTGCCAGCAGTGAAAGCGGAACGAGCACCGGGGAGCTGTTTTTT. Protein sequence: CASSESGTSTGELFF.

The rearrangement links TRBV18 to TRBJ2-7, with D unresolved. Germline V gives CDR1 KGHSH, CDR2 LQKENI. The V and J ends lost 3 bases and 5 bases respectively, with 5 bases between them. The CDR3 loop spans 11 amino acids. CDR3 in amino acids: CASSPGHEQYF. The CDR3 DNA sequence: TGTGCCAGCTCACCGGGCCACGAGCAGTACTTC.

CDR3 protein: CASSHDYSNQPQHF. In nucleotides, the CDR3 is TGTGCCAGCAGCCATGACTATTCTAATCAGCCCCAGCATTTT. The V and J genes are TRBV3-1 and TRBJ1-5; D remains unclear. This CDR3 is 14 amino acids long. The germline V gene has CDR1 LGHDT and CDR2 YNNKEL (reference sequence). The V end was cut by 3 bases, the J end by 4 bases, with 10 bases between.

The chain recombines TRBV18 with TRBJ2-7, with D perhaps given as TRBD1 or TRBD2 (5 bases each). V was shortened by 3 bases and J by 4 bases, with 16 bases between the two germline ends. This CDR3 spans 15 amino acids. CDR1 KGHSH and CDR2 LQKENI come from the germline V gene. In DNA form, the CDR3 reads TGTGCCAGCTCACCCGTGGGGGTTACAGGTTACGAGCAGTACTTC. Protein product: CASSPVGVTGYEQYF.

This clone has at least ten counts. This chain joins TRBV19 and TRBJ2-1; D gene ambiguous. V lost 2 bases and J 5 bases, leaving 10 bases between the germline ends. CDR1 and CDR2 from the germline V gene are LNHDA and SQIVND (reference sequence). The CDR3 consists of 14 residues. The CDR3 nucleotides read TGTGCCAGTAGTATAAGAACCCGGAACAATGAGCAGTTCTTC. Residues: CASSIRTRNNEQFF.

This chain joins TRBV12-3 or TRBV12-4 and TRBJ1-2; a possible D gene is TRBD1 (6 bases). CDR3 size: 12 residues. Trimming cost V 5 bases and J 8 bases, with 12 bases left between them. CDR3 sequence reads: CASSHRVSGYTF. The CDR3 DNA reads TGTGCCAGCAGTCACAGGGTTTCGGGCTACACCTTC.

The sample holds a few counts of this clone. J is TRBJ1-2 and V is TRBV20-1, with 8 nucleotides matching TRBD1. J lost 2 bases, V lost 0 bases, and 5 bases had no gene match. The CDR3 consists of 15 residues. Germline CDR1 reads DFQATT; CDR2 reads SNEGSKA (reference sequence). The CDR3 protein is CSARDLTGENYGYTF. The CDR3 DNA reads TGCAGTGCTAGAGATCTGACAGGGGAAAACTATGGCTACACCTTC.

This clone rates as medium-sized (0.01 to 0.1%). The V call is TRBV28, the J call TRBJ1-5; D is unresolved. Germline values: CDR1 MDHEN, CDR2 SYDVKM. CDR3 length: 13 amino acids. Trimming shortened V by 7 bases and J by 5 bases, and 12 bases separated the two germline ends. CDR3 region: CASNPAVDQPQHF. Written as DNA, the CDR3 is TGTGCCAGCAATCCGGCCGTTGATCAGCCCCAGCATTTT.

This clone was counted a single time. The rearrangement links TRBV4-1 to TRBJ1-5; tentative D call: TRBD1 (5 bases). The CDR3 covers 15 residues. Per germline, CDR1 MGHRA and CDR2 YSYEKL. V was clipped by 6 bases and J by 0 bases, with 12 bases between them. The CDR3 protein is CASRPQEYSNQPQHF. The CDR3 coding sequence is TGCGCCAGCAGACCACAGGAGTATAGCAATCAGCCCCAGCATTTT.

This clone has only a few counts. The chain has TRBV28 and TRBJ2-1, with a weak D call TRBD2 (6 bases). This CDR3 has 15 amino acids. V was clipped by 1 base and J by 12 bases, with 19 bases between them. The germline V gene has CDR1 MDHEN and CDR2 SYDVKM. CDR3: CASSLSQSGVAGQFF. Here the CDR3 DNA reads TGTGCCAGCAGTTTATCCCAATCGGGAGTGGCTGGGCAGTTCTTC.

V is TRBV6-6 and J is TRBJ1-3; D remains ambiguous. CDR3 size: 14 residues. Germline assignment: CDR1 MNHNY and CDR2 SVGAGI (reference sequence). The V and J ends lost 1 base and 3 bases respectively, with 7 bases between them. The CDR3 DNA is TGTGCCAGCAGTTACTTGGGTCGTGGAAACACCATATATTTT. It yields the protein CASSYLGRGNTIYF.

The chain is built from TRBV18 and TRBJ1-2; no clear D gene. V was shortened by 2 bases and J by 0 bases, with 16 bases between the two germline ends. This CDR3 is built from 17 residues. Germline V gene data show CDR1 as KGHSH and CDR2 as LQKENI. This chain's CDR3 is CASSPDVGEHANYGYTF. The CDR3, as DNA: TGTGCCAGCTCACCAGACGTCGGGGAGCATGCTAACTATGGCTACACCTTC.

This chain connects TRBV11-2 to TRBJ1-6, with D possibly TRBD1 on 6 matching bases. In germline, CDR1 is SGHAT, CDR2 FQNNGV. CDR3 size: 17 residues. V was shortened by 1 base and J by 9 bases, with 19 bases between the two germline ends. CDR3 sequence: CASSLVWTAISSSPLHF. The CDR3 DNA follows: TGTGCCAGCAGCTTAGTATGGACAGCAATTTCCAGTTCACCCCTCCACTTT.

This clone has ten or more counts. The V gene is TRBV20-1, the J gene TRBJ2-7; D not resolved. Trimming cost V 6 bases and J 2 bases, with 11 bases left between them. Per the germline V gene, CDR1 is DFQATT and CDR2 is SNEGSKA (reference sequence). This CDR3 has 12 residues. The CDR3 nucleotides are TGCAGTGCAGCAACAGAGACCTACGAGCAGTACTTC. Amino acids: CSAATETYEQYF.

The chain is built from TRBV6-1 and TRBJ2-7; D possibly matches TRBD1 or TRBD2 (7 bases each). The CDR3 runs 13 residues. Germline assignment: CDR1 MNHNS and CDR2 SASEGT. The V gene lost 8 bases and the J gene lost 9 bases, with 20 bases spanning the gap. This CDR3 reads CASQGGEQGPQYF. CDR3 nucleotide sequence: TGTGCCAGCCAGGGGGGGGAACAGGGACCGCAGTACTTC.

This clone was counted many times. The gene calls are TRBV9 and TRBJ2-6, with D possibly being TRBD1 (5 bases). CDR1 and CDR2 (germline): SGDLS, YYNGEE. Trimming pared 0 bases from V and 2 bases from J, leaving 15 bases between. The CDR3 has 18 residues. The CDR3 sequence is CASSVGPRAGTGANVLTF. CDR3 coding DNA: TGTGCCAGCAGCGTAGGGCCCAGGGCAGGAACTGGGGCCAACGTCCTGACTTTC.

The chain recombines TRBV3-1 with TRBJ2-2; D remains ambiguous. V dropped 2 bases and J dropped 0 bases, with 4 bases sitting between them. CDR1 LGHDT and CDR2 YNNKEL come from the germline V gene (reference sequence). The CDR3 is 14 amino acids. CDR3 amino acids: CASSQSANTGELFF. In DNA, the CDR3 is TGTGCCAGCAGCCAATCCGCGAACACCGGGGAGCTGTTTTTT.

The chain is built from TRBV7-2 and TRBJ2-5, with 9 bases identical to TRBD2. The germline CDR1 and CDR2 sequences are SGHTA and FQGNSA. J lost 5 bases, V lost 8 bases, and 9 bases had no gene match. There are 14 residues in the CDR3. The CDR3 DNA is TGTGCCAGCCCTAAGACTAGCGGTAGGGAGACCCAGTACTTC. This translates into CASPKTSGRETQYF.